One sample yielded the 4 T cell receptor beta chains listed below, sequenced in a study of monozygotic twins with inflammatory bowel disease. TCRdb reprocessed the 5' RACE reads and stores each CDR3 protein as one record, lacking DNA. The table for this sample gives around 370,000 distinct CDR3 sequences. The source material was blood. These receptors were obtained from a human donor with ulcerative colitis or Crohn's disease, or a healthy co-twin of an affected twin (not recorded which).

V is TRBV7-2 and J is TRBJ2-5; lacking DNA, the TRBD2 call made by TCRdb goes unchecked. This CDR3 spans 15 amino acids. Germline V gives CDR1 SGHTA, CDR2 FQGNSA. The CDR3 here is CASKSRGGTGQTQYF.

The chain links TRBV5-1 to TRBJ1-2; TCRdb's D gene call, TRBD1, goes unchecked for lack of DNA. The CDR3 runs to 16 residues. Germline V CDR1 and CDR2: SGHRS, YFSETQ. The CDR3 region is CASSLGRGRLDYGYTF.

The CDR3 region is CASSQDRNSGKNIQYF. The rearrangement joins TRBV4-2 to TRBJ2-4; absent DNA, TCRdb's TRBD2 call cannot be checked. The CDR3 extends over 16 amino acids. Germline CDR1 LGHNA, CDR2 YNFKEQ.

The J gene is TRBJ2-5, the V gene TRBV11-2; TCRdb reports TRBD1, a call that lacks DNA to check it against. The CDR3 has 16 amino acids. The germline CDR1 and CDR2 sequences are SGHAT and FQNNGV. This chain's CDR3 is CASSLGAGTGRETQYF.